The 29 T cell receptor beta chains reported below all come from one sample, sequenced in a study of blood T cell repertoires in COVID-19. The protocol was immunoSEQ multiplex PCR, while the TCRdb copy is restricted to in-frame clones and leaves out a portion. This sample has about 260,000 clones, with nearly 90% found just once. Sequenced input: peripheral blood. The receptors were gathered from a human donor in a cohort sampled during active COVID-19.

The chain is built from TRBV19 and TRBJ1-5, with D possibly TRBD1 on 6 matching bases. Between the trimmed V and J ends, which lost 2 bases and 4 bases, there was a span of 12 bases. The germline V gene encodes CDR1 LNHDA and CDR2 SQIVND (reference sequence). The CDR3 consists of 15 residues. In DNA form, the CDR3 reads TGTGCCAGTAGTATAAAGGACAGCTTAAATCAGCCCCAGCATTTT. It yields the protein CASSIKDSLNQPQHF.

The V and J genes are TRBV5-5 and TRBJ1-1; D is unclear. Trimming stripped 4 bases from V and 1 base from J, with 11 bases between. Germline values: CDR1 SGHKS, CDR2 YYEKEE (reference sequence). This CDR3 has 14 residues. The CDR3 DNA follows: TGTGCCAGCAGCCAGGCAGTCGGGAACACTGAAGCTTTCTTT. Its translation is CASSQAVGNTEAFF.

The chain links TRBV5-1 to TRBJ2-6; D is undetermined. The V end was cut by 3 bases, the J end by 0 bases, with 4 bases between. The CDR3 extends over 14 amino acids. Germline V gene sequence: CDR1 SGHRS, CDR2 YFSETQ. The CDR3 sequence is CASSSFSGANVLTF. The CDR3 bases are TGCGCCAGCAGCTCCTTCTCTGGGGCCAACGTCCTGACTTTC.

The chain carries TRBV18 and TRBJ2-3; D is perhaps TRBD2 (7 bases). Germline assignment: CDR1 KGHSH and CDR2 LQKENI. The CDR3 length is 15 residues. Trimming shortened V by 2 bases and J by 6 bases, and 15 bases separated the two germline ends. The CDR3 region is CASSPSNAGADTQYF. The CDR3 DNA reads as TGTGCCAGCTCACCATCTAACGCGGGGGCGGATACGCAGTATTTT.

This chain joins TRBV24-1 and TRBJ2-5; D is undetermined. Trimming left V 3 bases short and J 7 bases short, with 8 bases between. The V gene's germline CDR1 is KGHDR and CDR2 SFDVKD. The CDR3 is 12 residues long. The CDR3 reads CATSDRPGTQYF. DNA for the CDR3: TGTGCCACCAGTGATCGACCGGGGACCCAGTACTTC.

CDR3 sequence reads: CAWSLSNEQFF. The CDR3 coding sequence is TGTGCCTGGAGTCTGAGCAATGAGCAGTTCTTC. This chain joins TRBV30 and TRBJ2-1, with D unclear. This CDR3 is 11 amino acids long. Germline-derived CDR1 and CDR2 are GTSNPN and SVGIG (reference sequence). Trimming left V 2 bases short and J 6 bases short, with 5 bases between.

V and J are TRBV6-5 and TRBJ1-1; 10 nucleotides agree with TRBD1. The CDR3 contains 14 residues. Germline trimming cut 6 bases from V and 4 bases from J; bases unmatched to any gene: 5. CDR1 and CDR2 (germline): MNHEY, SVGAGI. CDR3 nucleotide sequence: TGTGCCAGCAGCCGGACAGGGGGGAGCACTGAAGCTTTCTTT. Residues: CASSRTGGSTEAFF.

V and J are TRBV6-2 or TRBV6-3 and TRBJ2-1, with 9 bases that match TRBD2. This CDR3 is 16 amino acids long. The V gene's germline CDR1 is MNHEY and CDR2 SVGEGT. Germline trimming cut 5 bases from V and 1 base from J; bases unmatched to any gene: 6. CDR3 sequence (DNA): TGTGCCAGCAGTCCGCTTGCGGGAGGGTCCTACAATGAGCAGTTCTTC. This gives the protein CASSPLAGGSYNEQFF.

This clone showed up just a few times. The gene calls are TRBV6-2 or TRBV6-3 and TRBJ1-5; D possibly corresponds to TRBD1 (5 bases). Germline CDR1 MNHEY, CDR2 SVGEGT. The CDR3 has 15 residues. V lost 0 bases, J lost 7 bases, and 13 bases lay in between. The CDR3 region has the DNA TGTGCCAGCAGTTACTCGACGCAGGGATGGCAGCCCCAGCATTTT. Residues: CASSYSTQGWQPQHF.

This rearrangement joins TRBV6-6 to TRBJ1-2, with 9 nucleotides matching TRBD1. With V trimmed by 4 bases and J by 7 bases, 4 bases remained unmatched. Looked up from germline, CDR1 is MNHNY and CDR2 is SVGAGI (reference sequence). This CDR3 contains 13 residues. CDR3 in DNA: TGTGCCAGCAGTTTAAGGACAGGGGTTGGCTACACCTTC. Amino acid sequence: CASSLRTGVGYTF.

V is TRBV4-2 and J is TRBJ1-1, with D unresolved. V was cut by 0 bases and J by 0 bases, with 14 bases left in between. Germline-derived CDR1 and CDR2 are LGHNA and YNFKEQ. The CDR3 is 17 residues long. The CDR3 spells CASSQDLERFMNTEAFF. For the CDR3, the DNA is TGTGCCAGCAGCCAAGATCTGGAGCGATTTATGAACACTGAAGCTTTCTTT.

The rearrangement links TRBV7-6 to TRBJ2-7, with 10 bases identical to TRBD1. Germline V gene lookup returns CDR1 SGHVS and CDR2 FNYEAQ. With 5 bases clipped from V and 5 bases from J, the junction kept 6 bases outside the gene matches. The CDR3 is made up of 14 amino acids. The CDR3: CASSPGTGDHEQYF. The CDR3 nucleotides read TGTGCCAGCAGCCCCGGGACAGGGGATCACGAGCAGTACTTC.

The chain links TRBV28 to TRBJ1-4; 7 nucleotides match TRBD1. The V gene end was trimmed by 3 bases and the J gene end by 7 bases; junction bases not matched to a gene: 5. The germline V gene has CDR1 MDHEN and CDR2 SYDVKM. This CDR3 spans 14 amino acids. CDR3 region: CASSFDREVEKLFF. The CDR3 DNA reads TGTGCCAGCAGTTTCGACAGGGAGGTTGAAAAACTGTTTTTT.

This rearrangement joins TRBV11-3 to TRBJ2-1; 14 nucleotides agree with TRBD2. Germline V gene data show CDR1 as SGHNT and CDR2 as YENEEA. The CDR3 spans 16 residues. V was pared by 4 bases and J by 9 bases, with 8 bases of the junction left unmatched. CDR3 DNA: TGTGCCAGCAGCTCTAGTCGACTAGCGGGAGGGGCTGAGCAGTTCTTC. It codes for CASSSSRLAGGAEQFF.

This sequence joins TRBV19 and TRBJ2-2; D may be TRBD1 (6 bases). The germline V gene encodes CDR1 LNHDA and CDR2 SQIVND (reference sequence). The CDR3 spans 11 residues. The ends were cut back, 5 bases at V and 13 bases at J, with 11 bases in the middle. CDR3 loop: CASSSWTVLFF. CDR3 in DNA: TGTGCCAGTAGTTCCTGGACAGTGCTGTTTTTT.

Only one count was recorded for this clone. V usage is TRBV9 and J usage is TRBJ2-5, with D perhaps TRBD1 (6 bases). The CDR3 spans 15 residues. The V end lost 7 bases, the J end lost 1 base, and 17 bases lay between the germline ends. Germline CDR1 is SGDLS and CDR2 is YYNGEE. The CDR3 nucleotides read TGTGCCAGCCCTTCGGACAGATACTTCCAAGAGACCCAGTACTTC. It translates to CASPSDRYFQETQYF.

The chain links TRBV19 to TRBJ1-6, with D perhaps matching TRBD1 (6 bases). CDR1 is LNHDA and CDR2 is SQIVND in the germline V gene (reference sequence). V lost 7 bases to trimming and J lost 6 bases, with 10 bases between them. The CDR3 runs to 13 residues. The CDR3 bases are TGTGCCAGTACCGGACAGCCTAATTCACCCCTCCACTTT. As protein: CASTGQPNSPLHF.

The V call is TRBV19, the J call TRBJ2-7, with a weak D call TRBD2 (6 bases). The CDR3 extends over 15 amino acids. Trimming pared 7 bases from V and 3 bases from J, leaving 19 bases between. Germline loops: CDR1 LNHDA, CDR2 SQIVND (reference sequence). The CDR3 protein is CASTIGGEPGYEQYF. The DNA of the CDR3 is TGTGCCAGTACCATAGGAGGGGAGCCCGGCTACGAGCAGTACTTC.

This clone was counted a single time. The CDR3 loop is CASSLKGDTEAFF. For the CDR3, the DNA is TGTGCCAGCAGCTTAAAGGGGGATACTGAAGCTTTCTTT. The J gene is TRBJ1-1, the V gene TRBV7-2; D might be TRBD1 (6 bases). CDR1 is SGHTA, CDR2 FQGNSA, per germline. The CDR3 is 13 amino acids. Trimming took off 2 bases at V and 5 bases at J, with 9 bases between the two ends.

The V and J genes are TRBV4-3 and TRBJ1-1; D is possibly TRBD1 (5 bases). The CDR3 has 14 amino acids. V was shortened by 3 bases and J by 4 bases, with 12 bases between the two germline ends. Germline V lookup: CDR1 LGHNA, CDR2 YSLEER. In DNA, the CDR3 is TGCGCCAGCAGCCACCCCGGGGGGATCACTGAAGCTTTCTTT. Translation gives CASSHPGGITEAFF.

V and J are TRBV3-1 (or the pseudogene TRBV3-2) and TRBJ1-1; D is possibly TRBD1 (5 bases). V lost 3 bases, J lost 8 bases, and 10 bases lay in between. Germline V gives CDR1 LGHDT, CDR2 YNNKEL (reference sequence). The length of the CDR3 is 12 residues. CDR3 DNA sequence: TGTGCCAGCAGCCACCCATACAGGGAAGCTTTCTTT. Its translation: CASSHPYREAFF.

The chain uses TRBV24-1 and TRBJ2-1; D not resolved. Germline V lookup: CDR1 KGHDR, CDR2 SFDVKD. Deletions cut 4 bases from V and 7 bases from J, with 10 bases between. The CDR3 is 13 residues long. The CDR3 DNA reads TGTGCCACCAGTGACCACCTAGGAAATGAGCAGTTCTTC. Its protein product is CATSDHLGNEQFF.

The table lists this clone with a count of one. This chain joins TRBV5-6 and TRBJ1-1; a weak D match, TRBD1 (5 bases). V was clipped by 3 bases and J by 1 base, with 13 bases between them. The CDR3 loop spans 15 amino acids. The germline gives CDR1 SGHDT, CDR2 YYEEEE. The CDR3 region has the DNA TGTGCCAGCAGCTCAGGGTTATGGGGGAACACTGAAGCTTTCTTT. Its protein product is CASSSGLWGNTEAFF. The whole variable domain, filled in from reference TRBV5-6 and TRBJ1-1, reads DAGVTQSPTHLIKTRGQQVTLRCSPKSGHDTVSWYQQALGQGPQFIFQYYEEEERQRGNFPDRFSGHQFPNYSSELNVNALLLGDSALYLCASSSGLWGNTEAFFGQGTRLTVV.

This rearrangement joins TRBV10-3 to TRBJ2-3, with D possibly being TRBD2 (6 bases). The CDR3 loop spans 15 amino acids. Germline V CDR1 and CDR2: ENHRY, SYGVKD. With 6 bases removed from V and 1 base from J, the gap between germline ends came to 14 bases. CDR3: CAISASVQGTDTQYF. CDR3 in DNA: TGTGCCATCAGCGCTAGCGTCCAAGGCACAGATACGCAGTATTTT.

V and J are TRBV25-1 and TRBJ2-7, with no clear D. V gave up 4 bases and J gave up 3 bases, with 4 bases separating them. The CDR3 runs to 11 residues. Germline lookup yields CDR1 MGHDK and CDR2 SYGVNS. CDR3 residues: CASSGHYEQYF. The CDR3 DNA sequence: TGTGCCAGCAGTGGTCACTACGAGCAGTACTTC.

The chain is built from TRBV7-2 and TRBJ2-5, with 9 positions matching TRBD2. V lost 2 bases to trimming and J lost 5 bases; unmatched junction nucleotides: 18. CDR1 is SGHTA, CDR2 FQGNSA, per germline. The CDR3 spans 19 residues. In DNA, the CDR3 is TGTGCCAGCAGCTTATCGGGACTGGCTAGCGGGGTGGTGTTCGAGACCCAGTACTTC. Translating it yields CASSLSGLASGVVFETQYF.

The sample holds one count of this clone. The chain links TRBV6-2 or TRBV6-3 to TRBJ1-1; 7 nucleotides match TRBD1. This CDR3 has 16 amino acids. Germline V gene sequence: CDR1 MNHEY, CDR2 SVGEGT. J was trimmed by 1 base and V by 4 bases; bases with no gene match: 9. CDR3 in amino acids: CASSFSTGLTNTEAFF. CDR3 coding DNA: TGTGCCAGCAGTTTTTCGACAGGGCTGACGAACACTGAAGCTTTCTTT.

The CDR3 DNA is TGTGCCAGCAGTGAACCTTTTCTAGCGGGGAGGCTCTCCTACGAGCAGTACTTC. Protein sequence: CASSEPFLAGRLSYEQYF. The chain recombines TRBV6-1 with TRBJ2-7; TRBD2 agrees at 9 bases. The length of the CDR3 is 18 residues. The germline gives CDR1 MNHNS, CDR2 SASEGT. Trimming cost V 2 bases and J 0 bases; bases outside gene matches: 11.

The chain recombines TRBV19 with TRBJ1-4; D is possibly TRBD1 (6 bases). The V gene's germline CDR1 is LNHDA and CDR2 SQIVND (reference sequence). Trimming shortened V by 4 bases and J by 5 bases, and 14 bases separated the two germline ends. CDR3 length equals 15 residues. CDR3 in DNA: TGTGCCAGTAGTACGCATCAGGGGTTAAATGAAAAACTGTTTTTT. Its translation: CASSTHQGLNEKLFF.